This T cell receptor beta chain derives from a study of T cells after yellow fever vaccination. Study at large: SMART-Seq v4 Ultra Low Input prepared libraries from low-cell fractions. Study results and caveats: At 95% to 98% for CD4 and 88% for CD8, most primary-vaccination clones showed up again after the booster. Abundant bulk-population clonotypes could contaminate the FACS-sorted repertoires.

This clonotype was counted ten times or more. Its antigen remains unidentified. Generation of TCR cDNA used 5'RACE template switching (which added a universal primer site and UMIs). TCRdb reprocessed the 5' RACE reads with MiXCR, giving one entry per CDR3 protein. The sample has a few hundred thousand distinct CDR3 sequences; roughly 4.3% are singletons. This CDR3 is 16 amino acids long. Trimming at V came to 6 bases and at J to 4 bases, leaving 15 bases not matched to a gene. The sequences come from PBMCs, collected 5 days after the yellow fever booster vaccination. The gene calls are TRBV12-3 or TRBV12-4 and TRBJ2-7; TRBD1 aligns across 7 bases. The clonotype originates from a man between 18 and 35 years old who received the YFV17D yellow fever vaccine. The CDR3 DNA follows: TGTGCCAGCAGGCCTCCCCCGGGACAGAGAACATACGAGCAGTACTTC. Translation gives CASRPPPGQRTYEQYF.